Below, 13 T cell receptor beta chains from the same sample are listed, as sequenced in a study of identical twins (dated by TCRdb to 2016 to 2018). Libraries were constructed by 5' RACE. For sequencing, an Illumina HiSeq 2000 was employed. TCRdb trimmed public reads at Q25 via fastp, called clones via MiXCR and kept in-frame beta chains. Rows merge per CDR3 protein into single entries with the most common DNA and genes. The sample data list under 1 million distinct CDR3 sequences, and 10% to 15% of these were observed just once. About 1.5% of the sample rests with the top ten. These sequences were also reported in another study, on yellow fever vaccine responses in identical twins.

The sequenced sample was PBMCs. All receptors come from a young woman in good health.

This clonotype has just one count. The chain uses TRBV29-1 and TRBJ2-1, with 14 positions matching TRBD2. Germline-derived CDR1 and CDR2 are SQVTM and ANQGSEA. V trimming: 6 bases; J trimming: 5 bases; junction bases outside the gene matches: 6. The CDR3 consists of 15 residues. The CDR3 DNA follows: TGCAGCGTGGGGACTAGCGGGAGTTTAGACAATGAGCAGTTCTTC. This translates into CSVGTSGSLDNEQFF.

This clonotype showed up just a few times. This sequence joins TRBV10-3 and TRBJ2-7, with D maybe TRBD2 (7 bases). Germline CDR1 is ENHRY and CDR2 is SYGVKD. The CDR3 has 14 residues. V gave up 8 bases and J gave up 2 bases, with 16 bases separating them. The CDR3 DNA is TGTGCCATCGGGCGGGGCGGGGGCCCCTACGAGCAGTACTTC. Translated, it gives CAIGRGGGPYEQYF.

The chain uses TRBV20-1 and TRBJ2-1; 16 bases are a match to TRBD2. After removal of 2 bases from V and 5 bases from J, the junction contained 6 bases not matched to a gene. CDR3 length: 17 amino acids. The V gene's germline CDR1 is DFQATT and CDR2 SNEGSKA (reference sequence). CDR3 region: CSARQGTSGRDHNEQFF. The CDR3 DNA is TGCAGTGCTAGACAGGGGACTAGCGGGAGGGATCACAATGAGCAGTTCTTC.

This clonotype was observed a handful of times. The rearrangement uses TRBV20-1 and TRBJ2-1, with D perhaps matching TRBD2 (7 bases). Germline V CDR1 and CDR2: DFQATT, SNEGSKA (reference sequence). This CDR3 is 14 amino acids long. The V gene lost 8 bases and the J gene lost 0 bases, with 14 bases spanning the gap. CDR3 nucleotide sequence: TGCAGTAGGGAGGGGGGGGGCTCCTACAATGAGCAGTTCTTC. Residues: CSREGGGSYNEQFF.

This clonotype showed up just a few times. The DNA for the CDR3 is TGCGCCAGCAGTCGGGGACAGAACATGAACACTGAAGCTTTCTTT. The encoded protein is CASSRGQNMNTEAFF. The chain has TRBV5-1 and TRBJ1-1, with TRBD1 matching over 7 bases. The CDR3 runs to 15 residues. After removal of 5 bases from V and 0 bases from J, the junction contained 7 bases not matched to a gene. Germline lookup yields CDR1 SGHRS and CDR2 YFSETQ.

The genes are TRBV6-1 and TRBJ2-1; D is possibly TRBD1 (5 bases). Germline V gives CDR1 MNHNS, CDR2 SASEGT. The V and J ends lost 7 bases and 10 bases respectively, with 20 bases between them. The CDR3 has 14 residues. The CDR3 DNA follows: TGTGCCAGCAACCTGGCCCCCCAGGGAAGCGAGCAGTTCTTC. Amino acid sequence: CASNLAPQGSEQFF.

The V and J genes are TRBV7-6 and TRBJ1-1; 7 nucleotides match TRBD1. The trim removed 5 bases at V and 1 base at J, leaving 10 bases unmatched. From germline, CDR1 is SGHVS and CDR2 FNYEAQ. CDR3 size: 16 residues. CDR3 sequence: CASSLAPGQQNTEAFF. The CDR3 DNA follows: TGTGCCAGCAGCCTCGCCCCGGGACAGCAGAACACTGAAGCTTTCTTT.

This clonotype has a single count. The gene calls are TRBV5-1 and TRBJ2-4; D possibly corresponds to TRBD1 (5 bases). V was cut by 0 bases and J by 8 bases, with 15 bases left in between. The length of the CDR3 is 15 residues. CDR1 is SGHRS, CDR2 YFSETQ, per germline. CDR3 coding DNA: TGCGCCAGCAGCTTGGGGGCAGGGTTAGTAGACATTCAGTACTTC. Residues: CASSLGAGLVDIQYF.

This clonotype was counted many times. The J gene is TRBJ2-5, the V gene TRBV12-3 or TRBV12-4; 14 bases match TRBD2. J lost 5 bases, V lost 5 bases, and 4 bases had no gene match. The CDR3 has 15 residues. CDR3 loop: CASSGTSGSVETQYF. CDR3 DNA: TGTGCCAGCAGTGGGACTAGCGGGAGTGTGGAGACCCAGTACTTC.

The CDR3 protein is CASSKLASNTGELFF. For the CDR3, the DNA is TGTGCCAGCAGCAAACTAGCCTCGAACACCGGGGAGCTGTTTTTT. The genes are TRBV7-9 and TRBJ2-2; D is possibly TRBD2 (6 bases). Germline loops: CDR1 SEHNR, CDR2 FQNEAQ (reference sequence). This CDR3 is 15 amino acids long. Between the trimmed V and J ends, which lost 5 bases and 0 bases, there was a span of 10 bases.

The sample holds a few counts of this clonotype. This chain connects TRBV11-2 to TRBJ1-1; a weak D match, TRBD1 (6 bases). Germline V lookup: CDR1 SGHAT, CDR2 FQNNGV. The V end lost 1 base, the J end lost 0 bases, and 12 bases lay between the germline ends. The CDR3 length is 16 residues. The CDR3 coding sequence is TGTGCCAGCAGCTTAGGCAGGGGCCTCGTGAACACTGAAGCTTTCTTT. The encoded protein is CASSLGRGLVNTEAFF.

This chain connects TRBV5-6 to TRBJ2-7; the D gene is possibly TRBD1 (5 bases). Trimming stripped 4 bases from V and 2 bases from J, with 10 bases between. The CDR3 spans 13 residues. Per the germline V gene, CDR1 is SGHDT and CDR2 is YYEEEE. The CDR3 is CASSMDKPYEQYF. Here the CDR3 DNA reads TGTGCCAGCAGCATGGACAAACCCTACGAGCAGTACTTC.

The genes are TRBV5-1 and TRBJ1-4, with D hard to call. This CDR3 comprises 12 residues. CDR1 is SGHRS and CDR2 is YFSETQ in the germline V gene. Trimming pared 3 bases from V and 10 bases from J, leaving 10 bases between. CDR3 protein: CASSSDAGKLFF. The CDR3 bases are TGCGCCAGCAGCTCGGACGCAGGAAAACTGTTTTTT.